These T cell receptor beta chains were read from a single sample in a study of patients with pleural tuberculosis. TCRdb re-analysed the reads in MiXCR, keeping a single row per CDR3 protein. The sample shows just under 30,000 distinct CDR3 sequences, over 15% of them seen only once. The sample taken for sequencing was peripheral blood. The receptor source for this set is a human donor with pleural tuberculosis. CDR3s include the opening cysteine and the closing phenylalanine or tryptophan. Each record gives: V gene, CDR3 length, clone size, J gene, D gene, CDR3 DNA, CDR3 protein. D genes are given only for firm matches. Expanded clones get a size class; other rows say once, few or many, or leave the size out.

TRBV19,14,few,TRBJ2-3,-,TGTGCCAGTACCAGGAACAGTTTTACAGGTGAGCAGTATTTT,CASTRNSFTGEQYF
TRBV2,14,many,TRBJ1-5,TRBD1,TGTGCCAGCAGTGGGGACAGCCGGAGTCAGCCCCAGCATTTT,CASSGDSRSQPQHF
TRBV9,15,many,TRBJ1-3,-,TGTGCCAGCTCTTACGGAGGTGCGCATGGAAACACCATATATTTT,CASSYGGAHGNTIYF
TRBV6-2/TRBV6-3,14,many,TRBJ2-1,-,TGTGCCTCCTGCCGGGATTGGTCCTACAATGAGCAGTTCTTC,CASCRDWSYNEQFF
TRBV18,13,many,TRBJ2-1,-,TGTGCCAGCTCACCACGGACCAACAATGAGCAGTTCTTC,CASSPRTNNEQFF
TRBV12-3/TRBV12-4,12,many,TRBJ1-5,-,TGTGCCAGCAGTTTCCCCTCACAGCCCCAGCATTTT,CASSFPSQPQHF
TRBV30,14,-,TRBJ2-3,-,TGTGCCTGGAGTGTAGGGGGGGTCACAGATACGCAGTATTTT,CAWSVGGVTDTQYF
TRBV15,12,-,TRBJ2-1,-,TGTTCCACCAGCATAGTAACCAATGAGCAGTTCTTC,CSTSIVTNEQFF
TRBV2,14,many,TRBJ2-3,-,TGTGCCAGCTTCCGGGACCCCTCCACAGATACGCAGTATTTT,CASFRDPSTDTQYF
TRBV27,12,many,TRBJ2-3,-,TGTGCCAGCACCTCTAGCACAGATACGCAGTATTTT,CASTSSTDTQYF
TRBV20-1,14,many,TRBJ1-2,-,TGCAGTGCTAGAGATTTTTCAGGGAACTATGGCTACACCTTC,CSARDFSGNYGYTF
TRBV12-3/TRBV12-4,15,many,TRBJ2-5,-,TGTGCCAGCAGTTTTTGGCAGGGTGGATTAGAGACCCAGTACTTC,CASSFWQGGLETQYF
TRBV27,12,medium-sized,TRBJ1-1,-,TGTGCCAGCAGCCGAGGGGGCACTGAAGCTTTCTTT,CASSRGGTEAFF
TRBV10-3,14,many,TRBJ2-7,TRBD1,TGTGCCTCGGGGGGGACAGGGGCGTCCTACGAGCAGTACTTC,CASGGTGASYEQYF
TRBV24-1,17,few,TRBJ2-1,TRBD2,TGTGCCACCAGTGATCCTAGACGGGGGGGGGGGCCTTATGAGCAGTTCTTC,CATSDPRRGGGPYEQFF
TRBV15,14,many,TRBJ1-2,TRBD1,TGTGCCACCAGCAGAGTTGCAGGGGGAAGTGGCTACACCTTC,CATSRVAGGSGYTF
TRBV29-1,15,-,TRBJ2-7,TRBD1,TGCAGCGTTGCCCCCGAGACAGGGGGCGTCGACGAGCAGTACTTC,CSVAPETGGVDEQYF
TRBV28,14,medium-sized,TRBJ2-1,-,TGTGCCAGCAGTTTGACGGGGACCTACAATGAGCAGTTCTTC,CASSLTGTYNEQFF
TRBV11-2,15,many,TRBJ1-1,-,TGTGCCAGCAGCTTAGAATTCTCCTTAAACACTGAAGCTTTCTTT,CASSLEFSLNTEAFF
TRBV6-6,13,medium-sized,TRBJ2-5,-,TGTGCCAGCAGTTACGGGGAAAAAGAGACCCAGTACTTC,CASSYGEKETQYF
TRBV12-3/TRBV12-4,14,many,TRBJ2-5,-,TGTGCCAGCAGTTTAGCCCGACGGCAAGAGACCCAGTACTTC,CASSLARRQETQYF
TRBV4-3,15,many,TRBJ2-7,TRBD2,TGCGCCAGCGCACACGTAGCGGGGGGCTCCTACGAGCAGTACTTC,CASAHVAGGSYEQYF
TRBV7-9,13,many,TRBJ1-1,-,TGTGCCAGCAGCTTAGCAGGAAAAGTTGAAGCTTTCTTT,CASSLAGKVEAFF
TRBV20-1,16,many,TRBJ2-5,-,TGCAGTGCTACCCCTGGGCTAACGGGTATTCAAGAGACCCAGTACTTC,CSATPGLTGIQETQYF
TRBV14,16,-,TRBJ1-1,-,TGTGCCGGCAGCCAAGATCTATGGCAGGTGAACACTAAAGCTTTCTTT,CAGSQDLWQVNTKAFF
TRBV27,16,many,TRBJ2-3,TRBD2,TGTGCCAGCAGTACCCTTAGCGGGGGGGGGCCGGATACGCAGTATTTT,CASSTLSGGGPDTQYF
TRBV4-1,17,many,TRBJ2-1,TRBD2,TGCGCCAGCAGCCAGGGCTCCCGGGAGGGTGTCTACAATGAGCAGTTCTTC,CASSQGSREGVYNEQFF
TRBV30,14,few,TRBJ2-7,-,TGTGCCTGGAGTCCCTCGTGGGGGTCCAACGAGCAGTACTTC,CAWSPSWGSNEQYF
TRBV12-3/TRBV12-4,15,few,TRBJ2-5,TRBD2,TGTGCCACCCAATATAGCGGGGGGGCGCAAGAGACCCAGTACTTC,CATQYSGGAQETQYF